A selection of T cell receptor beta chains follows, all from one sample in a study of blood T cell repertoires in COVID-19. Clones were sequenced by immunoSEQ multiplex PCR, and TCRdb holds only the in-frame ones, with some missing. The sample records around 500,000 clones, 88% being singletons. Sequenced: PBMCs or T cells enriched from blood (not recorded which). The receptors here all came from a middle-aged woman who had recovered from COVID-19. Each CDR3 is given with its conserved first and last residue. The D gene is left open where the match is weak. Clone size is not always given. Where it is, it says once, few, many or a class for expanded clones.

D	J	size	V	DNA	CDR3
NA	TRBJ1-1	NA	TRBV10-1	TGCGCCAGCACCGACAGGACGAAGGTGGGGACTGAAGCTTTCTTT	CASTDRTKVGTEAFF
NA	TRBJ2-7	NA	TRBV19	TGTGCCAGTAGTATCCAGGGACTCGAGCAGTACTTC	CASSIQGLEQYF
NA	TRBJ1-1	NA	TRBV9	TGTGCCAGCAGCGTAGCGGCAGCAGGGGCCAAGGGTGAAGCTTTCTTT	CASSVAAAGAKGEAFF
NA	TRBJ1-3	NA	TRBV5-1	TGCGCCAGCAGCTTGTCACCGGGAGGCTCTGGAAACACCATATATTTT	CASSLSPGGSGNTIYF
TRBD1	TRBJ2-7	few	TRBV5-1	TGCGCCAGCAGCTTGGGGACAGGGGGCTCCTACGAGCAGTACTTC	CASSLGTGGSYEQYF
NA	TRBJ2-7	NA	TRBV19	TGTGCCAGTAGTCGACGGGACAACTCCTACGAGCAGTACTTC	CASSRRDNSYEQYF
NA	TRBJ1-1	NA	TRBV2	TGTGCCAGCAGCCCAGGCCGGGGCACTGAAGCTTTCTTT	CASSPGRGTEAFF
NA	TRBJ1-2	NA	TRBV3-1/TRBV3-2	TGTGCCAGCAGCCAAGCACCAGGGGCTAACTATGGCTACACCTTC	CASSQAPGANYGYTF
TRBD1	TRBJ1-1	NA	TRBV28	TGTGCCAGCAGTATACCACAGGGGGCAACTGAAGCTTTCTTT	CASSIPQGATEAFF
TRBD2	TRBJ2-3	NA	TRBV11-3	TGTGCCAGCAGCTTCCGGGGGGTCAGCACAGATACGCAGTATTTT	CASSFRGVSTDTQYF
NA	TRBJ2-7	NA	TRBV10-3	TGTGCCACCCTAAGTGAAGGAGCCGGGGACGAGCAGTACTTC	CATLSEGAGDEQYF
NA	TRBJ1-5	NA	TRBV6-2/TRBV6-3	TGTGCCAGCAGTTACTCGTGGCAGGGTAACAATCAGCCCCAGCATTTT	CASSYSWQGNNQPQHF
NA	TRBJ1-3	NA	TRBV5-1	TGCGCCAGCAGCTTGATGTTGGGGGCCGGCTCTGGAAACACCATATATTTT	CASSLMLGAGSGNTIYF
TRBD1	TRBJ1-1	NA	TRBV6-4	TGTGCCAGCAGTGACAGGGACAGGGGGATCACTGAAGCTTTCTTT	CASSDRDRGITEAFF
NA	TRBJ1-1	NA	TRBV6-5	TGTGCCAGCGGCTGGACAGAGAGTACTGAAGCTTTCTTT	CASGWTESTEAFF
TRBD1	TRBJ1-1	NA	TRBV19	TGTGCCAGTACGTGGACAGGGGCTAACCGGAACACTGAAGCTTTCTTT	CASTWTGANRNTEAFF
TRBD2	TRBJ2-1	NA	TRBV29-1	TGCAGCGTCTCCGCAAGCGGGGGAACAAGCTCCTACAATGAGCAGTTCTTC	CSVSASGGTSSYNEQFF
TRBD2	TRBJ2-3	NA	TRBV11-2	TGTGCCAGCAGCCTAGGGACGGGACTATTCTTCCACACAGATACGCAGTATTTT	CASSLGTGLFFHTDTQYF
TRBD1	TRBJ2-7	NA	TRBV11-2	TGTGCCAGCAGCCTAGGAGGACAGGGGGCGCGGGAGCAGTACTTC	CASSLGGQGAREQYF
TRBD1	TRBJ2-6	NA	TRBV27	TGTGCCAGCAGTCTAGACAGGGCTGGGGCCAACGTCCTGACTTTC	CASSLDRAGANVLTF
NA	TRBJ1-2	NA	TRBV15	TGTGCCACCAGCAGAGAGGTCATTGGTTCCGGGACAACCCACACCTTC	CATSREVIGSGTTHTF
NA	TRBJ2-3	NA	TRBV19	TGTGCCAGTAGTATAGAGGGGGGAGGTCGGCATACGCAGTATTTT	CASSIEGGGRHTQYF
NA	TRBJ2-7	NA	TRBV5-1	TGCGCCAGCAGTCCTGACAGGATCTCCTACGAGCAGTACTTC	CASSPDRISYEQYF
TRBD2	TRBJ2-1	NA	TRBV10-3	TGTGCCATCAGTGTAGGCGGGAGCTCCTACAATGAGCAGTTCTTC	CAISVGGSSYNEQFF
NA	TRBJ1-5	NA	TRBV2	TGTGCCAGCAGTATACGACATCCCAATCAGCCCCAGCATTTT	CASSIRHPNQPQHF
TRBD2	TRBJ2-5	NA	TRBV11-3	TGTGCCAGCAGCCCAGGACTAGCGGGAGGGAGCACGGGGGGAGAGACCCAGTACTTC	CASSPGLAGGSTGGETQYF
TRBD2	TRBJ2-3	NA	TRBV27	TGTGCCAGCAGAAATGGGAGCCCGGGAGGGGAAGATACGCAGTATTTT	CASRNGSPGGEDTQYF
TRBD2	TRBJ2-2	NA	TRBV14	TGTGCCAGCAGCCAATGGGGGGGTACGAACACCGGGGAGCTGTTTTTT	CASSQWGGTNTGELFF
NA	TRBJ1-2	NA	TRBV19	TGTGCCAGTAGTATTAGAGGGGAGGCGTGGGGCTACACCTTC	CASSIRGEAWGYTF
TRBD2	TRBJ2-1	NA	TRBV4-1	TGCGCCAGCAGCCAAGATCAGGGGACTAGCGGGAGTATGAGGGACAATGAGCAGTTCTTC	CASSQDQGTSGSMRDNEQFF
TRBD1	TRBJ1-5	NA	TRBV14	TGTGCCAGCAGCCGGACAGGAAATCAGCCCCAGCATTTT	CASSRTGNQPQHF
NA	TRBJ1-5	NA	TRBV4-3	TGCGCCAGCAGCCGCCGGGCAGGGGATCAGCCCCAGCATTTT	CASSRRAGDQPQHF
TRBD1	TRBJ1-3	NA	TRBV7-9	TGTGCCAGCAGCTTAAGGGAGGGCGCAGGGGGCAGTCCTGGAAACACCATATATTTT	CASSLREGAGGSPGNTIYF
NA	TRBJ2-7	NA	TRBV5-4	TGTGCCAGCAGCTTGTTAAAGGGGGAAGACGAGCAGTACTTC	CASSLLKGEDEQYF
NA	TRBJ2-7	NA	TRBV4-3	TGCGCCAGCAGCCAAGAGAGCTCCTCCTACGAGCAGTACTTC	CASSQESSSYEQYF
NA	TRBJ1-2	NA	TRBV12-3/TRBV12-4	TGTGCCAGCACTGCTAGCTATGGCTACACCTTC	CASTASYGYTF
TRBD1	TRBJ1-5	NA	TRBV7-9	TGTGCCAGCAGCTCAACCGGGACAGGGGATCAGCCCCAGCATTTT	CASSSTGTGDQPQHF
TRBD1	TRBJ2-2	NA	TRBV4-1	TGCGCCAGCAGCCAAGGACAGGGGGGTTTCACCGGGGAGCTGTTTTTT	CASSQGQGGFTGELFF
NA	TRBJ2-1	NA	TRBV14	TGTGCCAGCAGCCAACTTAAACTCCCAGGGGACTACAATGAGCAGTTCTTC	CASSQLKLPGDYNEQFF
TRBD2	TRBJ2-5	once	TRBV5-4	TGTGCCAGCAGCTTGGCTAGCGGGAGCCTCCAAGAGACCCAGTACTTC	CASSLASGSLQETQYF
TRBD1	TRBJ1-3	NA	TRBV5-1	TGCGCCAGCAGCGGGGGAGGACAGGCCGGAAACACCATATATTTT	CASSGGGQAGNTIYF
TRBD2	TRBJ2-5	NA	TRBV9	TGTGCCAGCAGCCCAATAGGACTAGCGGGAGTAGGGGAGACCCAGTACTTC	CASSPIGLAGVGETQYF
TRBD1	TRBJ1-1	NA	TRBV24-1	TGTGCCACCAGGCCGGGACAGGGAAAGAACACTGAAGCTTTCTTT	CATRPGQGKNTEAFF
NA	TRBJ1-2	NA	TRBV7-8	TGTGCCAGCAACCAGGGCGATGGCTACACCTTC	CASNQGDGYTF
NA	TRBJ1-6	NA	TRBV19	TGTGCCAGTAGTATAGGGGCAGCTGCCGTGGGTTCACCCCTCCACTTT	CASSIGAAAVGSPLHF
TRBD1	TRBJ2-3	NA	TRBV9	TGTGCCAGCAGCGAAGGACAGGAGGCAGATACGCAGTATTTT	CASSEGQEADTQYF